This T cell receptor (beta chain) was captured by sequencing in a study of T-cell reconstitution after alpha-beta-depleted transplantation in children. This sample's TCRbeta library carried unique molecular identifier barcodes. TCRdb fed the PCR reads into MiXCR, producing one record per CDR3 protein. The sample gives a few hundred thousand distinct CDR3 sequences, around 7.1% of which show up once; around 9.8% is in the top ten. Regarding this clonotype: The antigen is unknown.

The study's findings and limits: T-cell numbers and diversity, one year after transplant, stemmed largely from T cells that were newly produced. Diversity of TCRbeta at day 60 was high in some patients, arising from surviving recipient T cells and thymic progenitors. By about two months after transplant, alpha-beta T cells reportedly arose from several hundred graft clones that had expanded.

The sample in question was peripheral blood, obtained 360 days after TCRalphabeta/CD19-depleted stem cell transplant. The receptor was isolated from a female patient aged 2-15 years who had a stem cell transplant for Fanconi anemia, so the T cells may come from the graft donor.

CDR3 coding DNA: TGCAGTGCTATTAAGCGGGGACAGGGCTTTGATGGCTACACCTTC. As protein: CSAIKRGQGFDGYTF. The chain is built from TRBV20-1 and TRBJ1-2, with 9 bases fitting TRBD1. Trimming took 4 bases from V and 6 from J; bases not matched to a gene: 12. Germline V gives CDR1 DFQATT, CDR2 SNEGSKA (reference sequence). The CDR3 runs 15 residues.